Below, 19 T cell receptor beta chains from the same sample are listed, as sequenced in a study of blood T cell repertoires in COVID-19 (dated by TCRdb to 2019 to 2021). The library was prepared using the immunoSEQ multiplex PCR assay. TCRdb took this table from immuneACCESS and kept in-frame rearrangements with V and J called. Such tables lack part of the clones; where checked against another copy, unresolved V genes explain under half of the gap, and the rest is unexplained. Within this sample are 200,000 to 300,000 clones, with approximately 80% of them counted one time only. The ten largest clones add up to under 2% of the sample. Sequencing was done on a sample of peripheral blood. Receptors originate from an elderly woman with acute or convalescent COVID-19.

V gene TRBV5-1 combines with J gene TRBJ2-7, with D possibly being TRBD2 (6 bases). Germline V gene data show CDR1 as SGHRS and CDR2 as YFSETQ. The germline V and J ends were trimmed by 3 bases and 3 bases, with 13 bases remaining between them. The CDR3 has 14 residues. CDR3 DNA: TGCGCCAGCAGCTCCTCTAGCGCGATCTACGAGCAGTACTTC. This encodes CASSSSSAIYEQYF.

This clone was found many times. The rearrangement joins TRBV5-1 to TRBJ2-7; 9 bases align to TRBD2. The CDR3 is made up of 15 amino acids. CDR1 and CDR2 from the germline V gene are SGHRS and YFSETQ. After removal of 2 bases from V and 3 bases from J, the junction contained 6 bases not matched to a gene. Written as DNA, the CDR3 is TGCGCCAGCAGCTTCTCGGTAGCGGGAGACTACGAGCAGTACTTC. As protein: CASSFSVAGDYEQYF.

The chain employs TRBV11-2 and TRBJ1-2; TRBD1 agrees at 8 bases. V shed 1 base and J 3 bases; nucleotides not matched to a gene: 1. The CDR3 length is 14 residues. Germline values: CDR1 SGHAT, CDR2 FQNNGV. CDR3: CASSLGTGHYGYTF. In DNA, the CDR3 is TGTGCCAGCAGCTTAGGGACAGGGCACTATGGCTACACCTTC.

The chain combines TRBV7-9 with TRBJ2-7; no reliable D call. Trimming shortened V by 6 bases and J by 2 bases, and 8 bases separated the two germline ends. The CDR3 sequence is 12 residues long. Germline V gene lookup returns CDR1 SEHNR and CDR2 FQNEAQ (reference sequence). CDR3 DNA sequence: TGTGCCAGCAGTAGCCCTACCTACGAGCAGTACTTC. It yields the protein CASSSPTYEQYF.

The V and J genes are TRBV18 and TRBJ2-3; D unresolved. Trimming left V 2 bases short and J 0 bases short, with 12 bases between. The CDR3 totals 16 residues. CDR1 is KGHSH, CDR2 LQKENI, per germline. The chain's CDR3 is CASSPSRLPSTDTQYF. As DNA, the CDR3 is TGTGCCAGCTCACCATCCCGACTCCCTAGCACAGATACGCAGTATTTT.

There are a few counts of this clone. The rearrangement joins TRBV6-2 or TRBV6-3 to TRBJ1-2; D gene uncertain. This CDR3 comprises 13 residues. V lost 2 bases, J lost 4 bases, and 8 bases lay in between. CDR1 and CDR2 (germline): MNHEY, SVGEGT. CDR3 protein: CASSYDSRYGYTF. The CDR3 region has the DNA TGTGCCAGCAGTTACGACTCTCGCTATGGCTACACCTTC.

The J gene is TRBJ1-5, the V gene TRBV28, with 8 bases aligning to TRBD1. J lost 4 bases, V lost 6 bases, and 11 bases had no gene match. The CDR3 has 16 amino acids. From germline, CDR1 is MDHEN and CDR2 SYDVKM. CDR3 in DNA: TGTGCCAGCAGCCTGGCGAGACAGGGGACAAATCAGCCCCAGCATTTT. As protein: CASSLARQGTNQPQHF.

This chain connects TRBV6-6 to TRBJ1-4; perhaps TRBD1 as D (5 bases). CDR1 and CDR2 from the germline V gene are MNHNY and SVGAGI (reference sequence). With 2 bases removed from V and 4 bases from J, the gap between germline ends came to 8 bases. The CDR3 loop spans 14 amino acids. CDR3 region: CASSYRQFNEKLFF. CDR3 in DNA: TGTGCCAGCAGTTACCGACAGTTTAATGAAAAACTGTTTTTT.

Here the CDR3 reads CSVEDRGLGTEAFF. The CDR3 region has the DNA TGCAGCGTTGAAGACAGGGGTTTGGGCACTGAAGCTTTCTTT. This chain connects TRBV29-1 to TRBJ1-1; a possible D gene is TRBD1 (6 bases). The CDR3 sequence is 14 residues long. V was trimmed by 0 bases and J by 4 bases, leaving 12 bases between them. Germline V gives CDR1 SQVTM, CDR2 ANQGSEA.

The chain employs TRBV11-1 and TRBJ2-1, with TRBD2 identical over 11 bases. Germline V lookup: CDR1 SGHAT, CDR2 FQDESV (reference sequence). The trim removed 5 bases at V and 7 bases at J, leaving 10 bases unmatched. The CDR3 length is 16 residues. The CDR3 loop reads CASSHKTSGARNEQFF. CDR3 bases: TGTGCCAGCAGCCATAAGACTAGCGGGGCCCGGAATGAGCAGTTCTTC.

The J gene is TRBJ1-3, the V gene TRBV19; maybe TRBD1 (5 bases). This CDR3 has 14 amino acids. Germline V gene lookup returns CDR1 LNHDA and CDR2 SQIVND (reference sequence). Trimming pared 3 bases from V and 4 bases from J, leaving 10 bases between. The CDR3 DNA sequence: TGTGCCAGTAGTATCAATGGGGCGGGAAACACCATATATTTT. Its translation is CASSINGAGNTIYF.

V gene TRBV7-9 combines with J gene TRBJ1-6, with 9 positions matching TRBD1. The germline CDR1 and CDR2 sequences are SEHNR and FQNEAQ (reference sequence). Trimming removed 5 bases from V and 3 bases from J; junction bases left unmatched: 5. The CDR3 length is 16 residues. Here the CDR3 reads CASSAGQGFYNSPLHF. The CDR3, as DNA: TGTGCCAGCAGCGCGGGACAGGGCTTCTATAATTCACCCCTCCACTTT. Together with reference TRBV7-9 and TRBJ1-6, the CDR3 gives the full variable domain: DTGVSQNPRHKITKRGQNVTFRCDPISEHNRLYWYRQTLGQGPEFLTYFQNEAQLEKSRLLSDRFSAERPKGSFSTLEIQRTEQGDSAMYLCASSAGQGFYNSPLHFGNGTRLTVT.

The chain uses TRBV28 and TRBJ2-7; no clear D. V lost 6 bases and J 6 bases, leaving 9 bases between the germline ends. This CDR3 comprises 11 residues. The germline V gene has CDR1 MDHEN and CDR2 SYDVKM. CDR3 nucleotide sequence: TGTGCCAGCAGCTCGAGTCGCGAGCAGTACTTC. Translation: CASSSSREQYF.

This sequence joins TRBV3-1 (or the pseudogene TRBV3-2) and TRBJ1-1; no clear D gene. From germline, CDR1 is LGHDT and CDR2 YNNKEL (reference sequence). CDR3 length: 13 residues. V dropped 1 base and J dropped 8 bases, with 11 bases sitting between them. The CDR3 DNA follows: TGTGCCAGCAGCCAAGTTTCCACAGCAGAAGCTTTCTTT. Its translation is CASSQVSTAEAFF.

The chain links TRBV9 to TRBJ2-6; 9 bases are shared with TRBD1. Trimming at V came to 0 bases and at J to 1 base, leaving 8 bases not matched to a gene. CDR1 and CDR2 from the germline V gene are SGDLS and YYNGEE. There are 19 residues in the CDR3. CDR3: CASSVGGTGWKSGANVLTF. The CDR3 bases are TGTGCCAGCAGCGTAGGAGGGACAGGGTGGAAATCTGGGGCCAACGTCCTGACTTTC.

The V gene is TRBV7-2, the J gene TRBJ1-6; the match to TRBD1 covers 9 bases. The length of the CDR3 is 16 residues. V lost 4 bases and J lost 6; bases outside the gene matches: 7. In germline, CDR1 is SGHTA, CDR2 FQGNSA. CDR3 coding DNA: TGTGCCAGCAGCTATGGGAGGGGACAGGGTAATTCACCCCTCCACTTT. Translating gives CASSYGRGQGNSPLHF. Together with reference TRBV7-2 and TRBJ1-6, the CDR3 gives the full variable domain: GAGVSQSPSNKVTEKGKDVELRCDPISGHTALYWYRQSLGQGLEFLIYFQGNSAPDKSGLPSDRFSAERTGGSVSTLTIQRTQQEDSAVYLCASSYGRGQGNSPLHFGNGTRLTVT.

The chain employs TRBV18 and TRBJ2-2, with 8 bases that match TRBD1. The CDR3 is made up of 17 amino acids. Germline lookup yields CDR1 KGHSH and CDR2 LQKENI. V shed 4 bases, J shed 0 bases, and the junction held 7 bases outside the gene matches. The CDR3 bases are TGTGCCAGCTCACTTACAGGGACAGGACCGAACACCGGGGAGCTGTTTTTT. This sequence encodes CASSLTGTGPNTGELFF.

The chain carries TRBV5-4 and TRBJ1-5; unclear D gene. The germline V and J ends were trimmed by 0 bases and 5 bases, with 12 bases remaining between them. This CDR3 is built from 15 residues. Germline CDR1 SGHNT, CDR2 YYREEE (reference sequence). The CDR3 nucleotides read TGTGCCAGCAGCTTGGGGCCCTCCTCAGATCAGCCCCAGCATTTT. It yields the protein CASSLGPSSDQPQHF.

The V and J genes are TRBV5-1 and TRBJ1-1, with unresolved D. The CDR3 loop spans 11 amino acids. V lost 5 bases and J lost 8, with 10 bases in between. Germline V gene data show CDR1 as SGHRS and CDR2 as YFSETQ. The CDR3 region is CASSVGVEAFF. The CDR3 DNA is TGCGCCAGCAGTGTAGGAGTCGAAGCTTTCTTT.